The following is a T cell receptor beta chain sequence with its context. This sample was taken from a study of T cell responses to AZD1222 COVID-19 vaccine. Produced via immunoSEQ multiplex PCR; TCRdb's table is partial and in-frame only. This table has some 130,000 clones, approximately 85% appearing once. V lost 1 base to trimming and J lost 2 bases, with 12 bases between them. The CDR3 extends over 15 amino acids. Germline V lookup: CDR1 SGDLS, CDR2 YYNGEE. The source material was peripheral blood, sampled on day 0 of AZD1222 vaccination. The chain combines TRBV9 with TRBJ2-5; D not resolved. The receptor comes from an adult in good health. The CDR3, as DNA: TGTGCCAGCAGCGTAAATTGGCAGAAACAAGAGACCCAGTACTTC. It specifies CASSVNWQKQETQYF.